The clone carrying this TCR beta chain was seen only a few times. At one boundary the junction diverges from the germline segment, which might be a read error. Using unique molecular identifiers, the investigators prepared the TCRbeta library. Each CDR3 protein is one row after TCRdb ran MiXCR on the PCR reads. The sample lists 190,000 or so distinct CDR3 sequences; 6.3% were seen once. This specimen comes from a study of T-cell reconstitution after alpha-beta-depleted transplantation in children. Per germline, CDR1 LGHNA and CDR2 YSLEER. The CDR3 runs 17 residues. The V gene is TRBV4-3, the J gene TRBJ2-1; the match to TRBD2 covers 10 bases. Sequencing used PBMCs, obtained before TCRalphabeta/CD19-depleted stem cell transplant. The TCR comes from a girl under three years old with combined immunodeficiency, due to receive a stem cell transplant. CDR3 in DNA: TGCGCCAGCAGCGAAGATCCAGCGGGGGGGATTTACAATGAGCAGTTCTTC. This encodes CASSEDPAGGIYNEQFF.